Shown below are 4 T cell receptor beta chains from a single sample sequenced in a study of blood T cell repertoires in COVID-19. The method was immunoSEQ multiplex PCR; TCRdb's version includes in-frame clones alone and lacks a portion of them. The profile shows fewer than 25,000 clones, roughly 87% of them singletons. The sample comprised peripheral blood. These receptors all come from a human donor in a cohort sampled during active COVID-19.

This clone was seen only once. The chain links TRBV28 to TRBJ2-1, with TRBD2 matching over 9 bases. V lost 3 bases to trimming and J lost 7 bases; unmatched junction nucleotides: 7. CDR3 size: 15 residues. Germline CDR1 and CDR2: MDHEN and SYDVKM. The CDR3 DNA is TGTGCCAGCAGTTTGGGGCGGGAGGGCCGAAATGAGCAGTTCTTC. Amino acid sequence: CASSLGREGRNEQFF.

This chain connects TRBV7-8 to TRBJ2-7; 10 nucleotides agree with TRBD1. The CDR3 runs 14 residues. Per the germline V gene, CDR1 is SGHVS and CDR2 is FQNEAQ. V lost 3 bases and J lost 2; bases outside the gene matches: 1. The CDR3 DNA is TGTGCCAGCAGCTTCGGGACAGGGGCCTACGAGCAGTACTTC. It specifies CASSFGTGAYEQYF.

In DNA, the CDR3 is TGTGCCTGGAGTGCTCCGGACAGCAACACCATATATTTT. Its translation is CAWSAPDSNTIYF. The V gene is TRBV30, the J gene TRBJ1-3; D may be TRBD1 (6 bases). Trimming pared 1 base from V and 7 bases from J, leaving 11 bases between. There are 13 residues in the CDR3. Germline CDR1 reads GTSNPN; CDR2 reads SVGIG (reference sequence).

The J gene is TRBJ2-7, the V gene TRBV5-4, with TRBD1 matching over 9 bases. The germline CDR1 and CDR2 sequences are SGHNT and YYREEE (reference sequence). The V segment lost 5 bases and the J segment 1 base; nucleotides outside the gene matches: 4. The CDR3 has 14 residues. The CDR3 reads CASRRQGGSYEQYF. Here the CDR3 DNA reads TGTGCCAGCAGACGACAGGGGGGATCCTACGAGCAGTACTTC.